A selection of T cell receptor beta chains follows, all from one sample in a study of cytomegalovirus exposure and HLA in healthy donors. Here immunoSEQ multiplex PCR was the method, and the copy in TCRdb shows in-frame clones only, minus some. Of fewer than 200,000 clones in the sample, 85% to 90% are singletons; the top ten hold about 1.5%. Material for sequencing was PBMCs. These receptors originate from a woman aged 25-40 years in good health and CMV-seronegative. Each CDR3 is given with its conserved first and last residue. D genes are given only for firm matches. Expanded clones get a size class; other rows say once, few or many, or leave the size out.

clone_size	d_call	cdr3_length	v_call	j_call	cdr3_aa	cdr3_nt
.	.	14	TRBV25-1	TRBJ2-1	CASSEPTSRNEQFF	TGTGCCAGCAGTGAACCCACTAGCCGCAATGAGCAGTTCTTC
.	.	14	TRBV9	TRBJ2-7	CASSVGGNSDEQYF	TGTGCCAGCAGCGTAGGAGGGAACTCGGACGAGCAGTACTTC
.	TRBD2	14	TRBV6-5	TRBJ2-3	CATKRGGTTDTQYF	TGTGCCACCAAGCGGGGGGGGACCACAGATACGCAGTATTTT
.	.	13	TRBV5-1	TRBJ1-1	CASSDHVGGEAFF	TGCGCCAGCAGCGACCATGTGGGGGGTGAAGCTTTCTTT
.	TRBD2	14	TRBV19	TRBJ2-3	CASLGGGDTDTQYF	TGTGCCAGTCTAGGCGGGGGAGACACAGATACGCAGTATTTT
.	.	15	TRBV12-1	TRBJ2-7	CASSWRDSLGDEQYF	TGTGCCAGCAGCTGGAGGGACAGCCTGGGTGACGAGCAGTACTTC
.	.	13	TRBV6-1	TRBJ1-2	CASQWYSNYGYTF	TGTGCCAGCCAATGGTACTCAAACTATGGCTACACCTTC
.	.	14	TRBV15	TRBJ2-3	CATSTIPLTDTQYF	TGTGCCACCAGCACTATACCCCTCACAGATACGCAGTATTTT
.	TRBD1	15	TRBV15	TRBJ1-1	CATSRDGQGMGEAFF	TGTGCCACCAGCAGGGACGGACAGGGTATGGGTGAAGCTTTCTTT
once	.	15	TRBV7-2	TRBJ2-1	CASTLAGFWGDEQFF	TGTGCCAGCACCCTGGCGGGGTTCTGGGGAGATGAGCAGTTCTTC
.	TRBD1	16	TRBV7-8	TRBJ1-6	CASSPRQGTNNSPLHF	TGTGCCAGCAGCCCACGACAGGGAACAAATAATTCACCCCTCCACTTT
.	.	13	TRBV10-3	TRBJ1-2	CAISVSGAGGYTF	TGTGCCATCAGTGTGTCGGGGGCTGGAGGCTACACCTTC
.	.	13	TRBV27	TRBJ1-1	CASRSYMNTEAFF	TGTGCCAGCAGGTCTTACATGAACACTGAAGCTTTCTTT
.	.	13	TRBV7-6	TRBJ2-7	CASSLAPGNEQYF	TGTGCCAGCAGCTTGGCGCCAGGGAACGAGCAGTACTTC
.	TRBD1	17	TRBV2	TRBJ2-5	CASSGRTGGKIGETQYF	TGTGCCAGCAGTGGAAGGACAGGGGGAAAGATCGGAGAGACCCAGTACTTC
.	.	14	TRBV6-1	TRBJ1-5	CASRTPQANQPQHF	TGTGCCAGCAGGACCCCGCAGGCTAATCAGCCCCAGCATTTT
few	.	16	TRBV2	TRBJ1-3	CASSGAGMTAGNTIYF	TGTGCCAGCAGTGGGGCAGGGATGACCGCTGGAAACACCATATATTTT
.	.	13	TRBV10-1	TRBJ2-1	CASSPGSYNEQFF	TGCGCCAGCAGTCCGGGCTCCTACAATGAGCAGTTCTTC
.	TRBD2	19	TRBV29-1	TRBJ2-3	CSVENIGAGGLLGTDTQYF	TGCAGCGTTGAAAATATTGGAGCGGGGGGGCTCTTAGGCACAGATACGCAGTATTTT
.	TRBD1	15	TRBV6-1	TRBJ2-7	CASSARGLSAYEQYF	TGTGCCAGCAGTGCCAGGGGGCTCTCCGCCTACGAGCAGTACTTC
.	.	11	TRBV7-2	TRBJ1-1	CASSRVGEAFF	TGTGCCAGCAGCCGGGTGGGTGAAGCTTTCTTT
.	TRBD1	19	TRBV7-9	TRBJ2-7	CASSQVPGTADSHPYEQYF	TGTGCCAGCAGCCAAGTGCCCGGGACAGCAGATTCTCATCCCTACGAGCAGTACTTC
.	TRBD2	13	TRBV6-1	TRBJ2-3	CALRGGRADTQYF	TGTGCCCTTCGGGGGGGCCGTGCAGATACGCAGTATTTT
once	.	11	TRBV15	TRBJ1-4	CATWAAEKLFF	TGTGCCACCTGGGCTGCTGAAAAACTGTTTTTT
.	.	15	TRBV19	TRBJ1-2	CASSEVNSAVYGYTF	TGTGCCAGTAGCGAAGTGAACAGTGCAGTTTATGGCTACACCTTC
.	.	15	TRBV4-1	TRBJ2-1	CASSQDGLISNEQFF	TGCGCCAGCAGCCAAGACGGACTTATAAGTAATGAGCAGTTCTTC
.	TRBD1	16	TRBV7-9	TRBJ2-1	CASSQGQGSSYNEQFF	TGTGCCAGCAGCCAAGGACAGGGGAGCTCCTACAATGAGCAGTTCTTC
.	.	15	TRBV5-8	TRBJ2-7	CASSSSPLQGYEQYF	TGTGCCAGCAGCTCATCCCCACTTCAGGGCTACGAGCAGTACTTC
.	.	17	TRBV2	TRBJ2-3	CASSETGGSSATDTQYF	TGTGCCAGCAGTGAAACAGGCGGATCCTCCGCCACAGATACGCAGTATTTT
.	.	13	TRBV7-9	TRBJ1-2	CASSLPSNYGYTF	TGTGCCAGCAGCTTACCTAGTAACTATGGCTACACCTTC
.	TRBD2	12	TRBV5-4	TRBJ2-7	CASSLTGTSYVF	TGTGCCAGCAGCTTGACCGGGACTAGTTACGTTTTC
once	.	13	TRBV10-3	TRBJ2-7	CASTRDTAKEQYF	TGTGCCAGCACCCGGGACACCGCTAAGGAGCAGTACTTC
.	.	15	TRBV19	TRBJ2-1	CASSAGATSYNEQFF	TGTGCCAGTAGTGCGGGGGCGACTTCCTACAATGAGCAGTTCTTC
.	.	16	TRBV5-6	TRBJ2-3	CASSRLGQTSTDTQYF	TGTGCCAGCAGCCGCTTAGGACAGACTAGCACAGATACGCAGTATTTT
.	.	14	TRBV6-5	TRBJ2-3	CASSYVSRVDTQYF	TGTGCCAGCAGTTACGTCTCGAGGGTAGATACGCAGTATTTT
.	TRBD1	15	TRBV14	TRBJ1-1	CASSQAQGVSTEAFF	TGTGCCAGCAGCCAAGCCCAGGGGGTGAGCACTGAAGCTTTCTTT
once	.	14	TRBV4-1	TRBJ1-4	CASSQEEVPRKLFF	TGCGCCAGCAGCCAAGAAGAAGTTCCTCGGAAACTGTTTTTT
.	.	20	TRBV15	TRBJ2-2	CATSRETLRAFRRGTGELFF	TGTGCCACCAGCAGAGAAACCCTCCGGGCCTTCCGACGAGGGACCGGGGAGCTGTTTTTT
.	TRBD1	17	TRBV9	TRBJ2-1	CASSTPNRQGSYNEQFF	TGTGCCAGCAGCACACCAAATCGACAGGGGTCCTACAATGAGCAGTTCTTC
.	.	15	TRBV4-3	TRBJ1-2	CASSHQGGGNYGYTF	TGCGCCAGCAGCCACCAAGGCGGAGGCAACTATGGCTACACCTTC
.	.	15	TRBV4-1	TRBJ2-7	CASSQVDSSSYEQYF	TGCGCCAGCAGCCAAGTGGACAGTAGCTCCTACGAGCAGTACTTC
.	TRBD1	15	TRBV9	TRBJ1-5	CASSVGDSFNQPQHF	TGTGCCAGCAGCGTGGGGGACAGCTTCAATCAGCCCCAGCATTTT
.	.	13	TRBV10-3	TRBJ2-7	CAISESRGPEQYF	TGTGCCATCAGTGAGTCCCGGGGTCCCGAGCAGTACTTC
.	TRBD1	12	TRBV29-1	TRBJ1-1	CSIGQGATEAFF	TGCAGCATTGGACAGGGGGCTACTGAAGCTTTCTTT
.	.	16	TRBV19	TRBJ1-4	CASSIVRVQRDEKLFF	TGTGCCAGTAGTATAGTCAGGGTCCAACGGGATGAAAAACTGTTTTTT
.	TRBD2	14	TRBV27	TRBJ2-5	CASKLAGGPTTQYF	TGTGCCAGCAAACTAGCGGGGGGCCCGACGACCCAGTACTTC
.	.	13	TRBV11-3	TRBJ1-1	CASSLGVNTEAFF	TGTGCCAGCAGCCTCGGGGTGAACACTGAAGCTTTCTTT
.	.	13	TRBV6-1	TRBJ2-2	CASSFRGTGELFF	TGTGCCAGCAGTTTCCGGGGGACCGGGGAGCTGTTTTTT
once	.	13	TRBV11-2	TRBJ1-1	CASSLGGRGEAFF	TGTGCCAGCAGCTTAGGCGGGAGAGGGGAAGCTTTCTTT